The clone carrying this T cell receptor beta chain is a singleton in its sample. How the authors handled the data: The assay estimated nucleated cells by amplifying reference gene primers. Assay: immunoSEQ multiplex PCR; the TCRdb copy retains only in-frame clones and omits some. That table is the source of V, J and clone size, and D and trimming were worked out from the DNA. The table lists approximately 140,000 clones, about 70% of them singletons. The CDR3 has 13 residues. Trimming took 4 bases from V and 0 from J, leaving 7 bases between them. Germline V gene lookup returns CDR1 SGHRS and CDR2 YFSETQ. These data come from a study of blood T cell repertoires in COVID-19. The overall study: Acute and convalescent COVID-19 samples came from the United States, Italy and Spain. T cells, B-cell-depleted T cells, or PBMCs provided the cDNA or gDNA that served as material.

The source material was peripheral blood. The chain employs TRBV5-1 and TRBJ1-2; the D is unclear. This sequence originates from an elderly man with acute or convalescent COVID-19. This chain's CDR3 is CASSPVANYGYTF. In DNA, the CDR3 is TGCGCCAGCAGCCCCGTCGCTAACTATGGCTACACCTTC.